This TCR beta chain was sequenced in a study of Ad26.COV2.S vaccination and SARS-CoV-2 variants. Study-wide results and caveats: Post-vaccination breadth of spike-specific CD8+ and CD4+ T cell responses was reportedly substantial. Vaccine recipients surpassed placebo recipients in spike-specific TCR breadth.

Germline V gene lookup returns CDR1 SGHDN and CDR2 FVKESK. This CDR3 is 15 amino acids long. The V gene lost 0 bases and the J gene lost 6 bases, with 9 bases spanning the gap. Sequencing was performed with immunoSEQ multiplex PCR; in TCRdb, only in-frame clones are kept and a portion is missing. Of about 350,000 clones in the sample, 90% to 95% were seen once. Regarding this clone: Its antigen remains unidentified.

The rearrangement links TRBV14 to TRBJ1-6, with D hard to call. This material consisted of peripheral blood, taken after recovery from COVID-19. The clonotype originates from a human donor who had recovered from COVID-19. CDR3 sequence reads: CASSQDWTSNSPLHF. CDR3 DNA sequence: TGTGCCAGCAGCCAAGATTGGACCTCTAATTCACCCCTCCACTTT.